This paragraph covers one T cell receptor beta chain sequence. Antigen specificity is unknown. The CDR3 runs 13 residues. V gave up 6 bases and J gave up 2 bases; unmatched junction bases: 2. Germline CDR1 reads MGHDK; CDR2 reads SYGVNS. Naive, central memory, regulatory and stem cell-like memory cells within the CD4+ compartment were sorted using CD45RO/CCR7/CD25/CD127/CD95/CD27. The data originate from a study of beta chain features in type 1 diabetes. Findings of the study overall: Over-representation of high TCR-expressing cells was a possible consequence of cDNA sequencing.

Reverse transcribing all isolated RNA meant expressed TCRB transcripts were sequenced. Profiled with immunoSEQ multiplex PCR; TCRdb holds only in-frame clones, not every one. Found here are about 230,000 clones, 7.5% to 10% of them singletons; the top ten hold just under 0.035%. The clonotype originates from a woman younger than 35 in good health. Sequenced material: naive CD4+ T cells from blood. V usage is TRBV25-1 and J usage is TRBJ1-2; 8 positions agree with TRBD1. As DNA, the CDR3 is TGTGCCAGCAGGGACAGGGACAACTATGGCTACACCTTC. This sequence encodes CASRDRDNYGYTF.